Only a few counts were recorded for the clone carrying this T cell receptor beta chain. Antigen: not known. The CDR3 length is 13 residues. With 7 bases removed from V and 2 bases from J, the gap between germline ends came to 10 bases. Germline assignment: CDR1 SGHAT and CDR2 FQNNGV. These data belong to a study of identical twins. Study-level points and caveats: There were fewer insertions in abundant cord blood beta clonotypes, but memory repertoires showed no such pattern.

A universal primer site arose from template switching, and cDNA bore unique molecular identifiers. TCRdb passed the 5' RACE reads through MiXCR, listing each CDR3 protein once. The sample lists about 470,000 distinct CDR3 sequences, approximately 25% seen once, with around 3% in the top ten. These records were also assigned to another study, of T cells expressing NK-cell markers. That source notes: Sorted T-cell subsets CD3+CD56+NKG2C+, CD3+CD56+NKG2C- and CD3+CD56-NKG2C+ were TCR beta-sequenced. As a fraction of CD8+ T cells, dominant NKG2C+ clonotypes reached about 1.0-7.0% in six or seven donors.

The clonotype was recovered from a young woman in good health. Sequencing was done on a sample of CD4+ T cells sorted from blood. This chain uses TRBV11-2 with TRBJ2-3; D is ambiguous. The CDR3 nucleotides are TGTGCCAGCACCCCCACAGTCACAGATACGCAGTATTTT. Protein product: CASTPTVTDTQYF.